The 17 T cell receptor beta chains below all came from one sample that was sequenced in a study of blood T cell repertoires in COVID-19. Method: immunoSEQ multiplex PCR; TCRdb's copy keeps in-frame clones and lacks some. The table shows about 480,000 clones, with roughly 90% occurring only once. The sample was PBMCs or T cells enriched from blood (not recorded which). Every receptor here comes from a woman aged 35 to 49 who had recovered from COVID-19.

With regard to this clone: Germline and junction disagree at one end, which may indicate a read error. This rearrangement joins TRBV11-2 to TRBJ2-7; 9 bases are a match to TRBD1. The CDR3 loop spans 11 amino acids. Germline V gives CDR1 SGHAT, CDR2 FQNNGV. The CDR3 is CASSEGTGWSF. Written as DNA, the CDR3 is TGTGCCAGCAGCGAAGGGACAGGGTGGTCATTC.

This sequence joins TRBV5-8 and TRBJ1-2; possibly TRBD1 for D (5 bases). Trimming removed 1 base at V and 6 bases at J, with 13 bases between. The CDR3 covers 14 residues. Germline V gene sequence: CDR1 SGHTS, CDR2 YDEGEE. In DNA form, the CDR3 reads TGTGCCAGCAGCTTGATATCAGGGCTGGATGGCTACACCTTC. Its protein is CASSLISGLDGYTF.

This sequence joins TRBV6-5 and TRBJ2-5; tentative D call: TRBD2 (5 bases). The length of the CDR3 is 15 residues. The V gene's germline CDR1 is MNHEY and CDR2 SVGAGI. The V gene lost 6 bases and the J gene lost 5 bases, with 19 bases spanning the gap. In DNA, the CDR3 is TGTGCCAGCAGCGCACGGGGTCTACCCCTCGAGACCCAGTACTTC. This sequence encodes CASSARGLPLETQYF.

The chain combines TRBV7-2 with TRBJ1-1; weak D call: TRBD1 (5 bases). Trimming left V 5 bases short and J 4 bases short, with 8 bases between. There are 12 residues in the CDR3. CDR1 SGHTA and CDR2 FQGNSA come from the germline V gene. The CDR3 DNA follows: TGTGCCAGCAGCCGGGGGGGCACTGAAGCTTTCTTT. Protein product: CASSRGGTEAFF.

The chain employs TRBV5-4 and TRBJ2-7, with D possibly being TRBD1 (6 bases). Trimming stripped 4 bases from V and 1 base from J, with 15 bases between. Germline V gene sequence: CDR1 SGHNT, CDR2 YYREEE (reference sequence). The CDR3 totals 15 residues. The CDR3 DNA sequence: TGTGCCAGCAGCCTGAGGACAGACTTATCCTACGAGCAGTACTTC. This gives the protein CASSLRTDLSYEQYF.

The V call is TRBV19, the J call TRBJ2-1; 10 positions match TRBD1. The CDR3 is made up of 16 amino acids. V lost 3 bases and J lost 4; bases outside the gene matches: 6. Germline lookup yields CDR1 LNHDA and CDR2 SQIVND (reference sequence). The CDR3 region has the DNA TGTGCCAGTAGTATGACTGGGACAGGGGCGTACAATGAGCAGTTCTTC. Amino acid sequence: CASSMTGTGAYNEQFF.

The chain has TRBV7-6 and TRBJ1-4; 8 nucleotides match TRBD1. The germline V gene encodes CDR1 SGHVS and CDR2 FNYEAQ. With 5 bases clipped from V and 4 bases from J, the junction kept 6 bases outside the gene matches. The CDR3 consists of 15 residues. CDR3 loop: CASSTRTGSNEKLFF. CDR3 DNA: TGTGCCAGCAGCACCAGGACAGGGAGTAATGAAAAACTGTTTTTT.

The chain joins TRBV9 to TRBJ2-1; 9 positions agree with TRBD2. This CDR3 has 15 residues. The trim removed 0 bases at V and 4 bases at J, leaving 2 bases unmatched. In germline, CDR1 is SGDLS, CDR2 YYNGEE. CDR3 in amino acids: CASSVGAGGYNEQFF. The CDR3 DNA sequence: TGTGCCAGCAGCGTAGGCGCGGGAGGGTACAATGAGCAGTTCTTC.

The rearrangement links TRBV19 to TRBJ2-1; D not resolved. Deletions cut 3 bases from V and 0 bases from J, with 9 bases between. The CDR3 consists of 15 residues. Germline V gives CDR1 LNHDA, CDR2 SQIVND (reference sequence). The CDR3 nucleotides read TGTGCCAGTAGTATTGGTTCGAGCTCCTACAATGAGCAGTTCTTC. Protein sequence: CASSIGSSSYNEQFF.

This clone was seen more than once but under ten times. CDR3 DNA: TGTGCTAGTGCGGATTCGGGGTTGACTGAAGCTTTCTTT. This sequence encodes CASADSGLTEAFF. The chain is built from TRBV12-5 and TRBJ1-1; D is unresolved. V lost 7 bases to trimming and J lost 5 bases, with 14 bases between them. The V gene's germline CDR1 is LGHNT and CDR2 FRNRAP. This CDR3 is built from 13 residues.

The gene calls are TRBV5-6 and TRBJ1-2; TRBD1 matches 10 bases. The CDR3 length is 18 residues. Losses at the gene ends were 1 base for V and 2 bases for J; bases not matched to a gene: 11. Germline CDR1 reads SGHDT; CDR2 reads YYEEEE. CDR3 coding DNA: TGTGCCAGCAGCTTGCTTTTTGACAGGGGGCGAGAAAACTATGGCTACACCTTC. Encoded protein: CASSLLFDRGRENYGYTF.

DNA for the CDR3: TGTGCCAGTAGTGGGAAGAGACAGGCGAACACTGAAGCTTTCTTT. As protein: CASSGKRQANTEAFF. V gene TRBV19 combines with J gene TRBJ1-1; D is perhaps TRBD1 (6 bases). CDR3 length equals 15 residues. The ends were cut back, 5 bases at V and 1 base at J, with 14 bases in the middle. Per the germline V gene, CDR1 is LNHDA and CDR2 is SQIVND (reference sequence).

Regarding this clone: At one of its ends the junction is not consistent with the germline gene, which may arise from a read error. The CDR3 sequence is CASSQRDLDQVF. The CDR3 coding sequence is TGTGCCAGCAGCCAAAGGGACTTAGACCAGGTCTTT. The genes are TRBV3-1 (or the pseudogene TRBV3-2) and TRBJ1-1, with a possible D match to TRBD1 (5 bases). Germline lookup yields CDR1 LGHDT and CDR2 YNNKEL (reference sequence). The CDR3 spans 12 residues.

This clone was detected once. The CDR3 DNA is TGTGCCAGCAGCCCACGGGACAGGGGGTTGAACACTGAAGCTTTCTTT. Translating gives CASSPRDRGLNTEAFF. The V gene is TRBV7-8, the J gene TRBJ1-1; 11 bases match TRBD1. This CDR3 contains 16 residues. Germline lookup yields CDR1 SGHVS and CDR2 FQNEAQ. Germline trimming cut 5 bases from V and 0 bases from J; bases unmatched to any gene: 5.

V is TRBV4-3 and J is TRBJ2-2; 10 bases agree with TRBD1. CDR1 and CDR2 (germline): LGHNA, YSLEER. V was pared by 0 bases and J by 7 bases, with 11 bases of the junction left unmatched. The CDR3 spans 18 residues. Here the CDR3 DNA reads TGCGCCAGCAGCCAAGAGACCGTTACGGGACAGGGGTACGGGGAGCTGTTTTTT. Translated, it gives CASSQETVTGQGYGELFF.

The chain couples TRBV12-3 or TRBV12-4 to TRBJ2-7; no firm D call. V lost 1 base, J lost 8 bases, and 9 bases lay in between. The CDR3 spans 12 residues. For the CDR3, the DNA is TGTGCCAGCAGTTTAGGTCTTGTTAAGCAGTACTTC. It translates to CASSLGLVKQYF.

This clone was detected a few times. Other DNA sequences in this specimen translate into the identical CDR3. This sequence joins TRBV6-1 and TRBJ1-1; D gene unclear. Germline V gene data show CDR1 as MNHNS and CDR2 as SASEGT. The CDR3 has 13 amino acids. Deletions cut 3 bases from V and 1 base from J, with 6 bases between. DNA for the CDR3: TGTGCCAGCAGTGAGACGGGGAACACTGAAGCTTTCTTT. Its protein product is CASSETGNTEAFF.